This TCR beta chain was sequenced during a study of OX40 agonist ivuxolimab in advanced cancers. Overall study context: In three patients, partial responses were observed, one with hepatocellular carcinoma and two with cutaneous melanoma.

Study-level results: Dose levels from 0.1 to 3.0 mg/kg saw CD4+ and CD8+ blood T cells expand clonally by week 6. Antigen specificity remained undetermined for the expanded peripheral T cells.

Per the germline V gene, CDR1 is MDHEN and CDR2 is SYDVKM. The CDR3 runs to 13 residues. V dropped 7 bases and J dropped 2 bases, with 12 bases sitting between them. Clones were sequenced by immunoSEQ multiplex PCR, and TCRdb holds only the in-frame ones, with some missing. The sample holds around 33,000 clones, 75% to 90% seen once. Note on this clone: The antigen is unknown.

The rearrangement links TRBV28 to TRBJ2-7; perhaps D is TRBD1 or TRBD2 (5 bases each). The clonotype comes from an adult with an advanced solid tumor such as melanoma, head and neck, liver or kidney cancer. The sample here was CD4+ or CD8+ T cells sorted from blood, taken in a trial of the OX40 agonist ivuxolimab. CDR3 residues: CASTRDRPYEQYF. In nucleotides, the CDR3 is TGTGCCAGCACCAGGGACCGGCCCTACGAGCAGTACTTC.